A single sample gave rise to the 24 T cell receptor beta chains below, sequenced in a study of OX40 agonist ivuxolimab in advanced cancers. The assay was immunoSEQ multiplex PCR, and TCRdb's table has in-frame clones only and misses some. The sample consists of over 15,000 clones, roughly 88% of them appearing once. Here the sequenced sample was CD4+ or CD8+ T cells sorted from blood, taken in a trial of the OX40 agonist ivuxolimab. Receptors originate from an adult with an advanced solid tumor such as melanoma, head and neck, liver or kidney cancer.

The rearrangement uses TRBV30 and TRBJ2-7; D ambiguous. CDR1 and CDR2 (germline): GTSNPN, SVGIG (reference sequence). Trimming removed 3 bases from V and 4 bases from J, with 13 bases in between. CDR3 size: 13 residues. The CDR3 DNA sequence: TGTGCCTGGAGCCCCTTATCTCGTTACGAGCAGTACTTC. This translates into CAWSPLSRYEQYF.

J is TRBJ1-5 and V is TRBV4-3; D unresolved. This CDR3 comprises 15 residues. The germline V gene encodes CDR1 LGHNA and CDR2 YSLEER. V lost 0 bases, J lost 0 bases, and 6 bases lay in between. The CDR3, as DNA: TGCGCCAGCAGCCAAGAGGCAGCTAGCAATCAGCCCCAGCATTTT. This encodes CASSQEAASNQPQHF.

The genes are TRBV6-5 and TRBJ2-1; 7 nucleotides line up with TRBD2. V was clipped by 2 bases and J by 3 bases; unmatched bases: 4. Germline V gene data show CDR1 as MNHEY and CDR2 as SVGAGI. CDR3 size: 15 residues. Written as DNA, the CDR3 is TGTGCCAGCAGTTACAGGTTAGCGGGCTACAATGAGCAGTTCTTC. Translating it yields CASSYRLAGYNEQFF.

This clone has a single count. The chain uses TRBV6-5 and TRBJ2-7; D unclear. There are 13 residues in the CDR3. Germline V lookup: CDR1 MNHEY, CDR2 SVGAGI. The germline V and J ends were trimmed by 4 bases and 2 bases, with 9 bases remaining between them. The CDR3 region has the DNA TGTGCCAGCAGTTTAGGACCGGCCTACGAGCAGTACTTC. Translated: CASSLGPAYEQYF.

The J gene is TRBJ2-3, the V gene TRBV7-6; 16 bases agree with TRBD2. V lost 5 bases and J lost 6; bases outside the gene matches: 2. The germline CDR1 and CDR2 sequences are SGHVS and FNYEAQ. This CDR3 is built from 15 residues. The CDR3 bases are TGTGCCAGCAGCCAGGGACTAGCGGGAGGGGATACGCAGTATTTT. Protein product: CASSQGLAGGDTQYF.

The chain employs TRBV2 and TRBJ2-1; perhaps D is TRBD1 or TRBD2 (5 bases each). This CDR3 is built from 12 residues. Between the trimmed V and J ends, which lost 4 bases and 9 bases, there was a span of 10 bases. Germline CDR1 is SNHLY and CDR2 is FYNNEI. The CDR3 DNA sequence: TGTGCCAGCAGTGGTAGTGGGGGTGAGCAGTTCTTC. Translating it yields CASSGSGGEQFF.

This clone was counted once. J is TRBJ2-7 and V is TRBV5-6; D is uncertain. Trimming removed 2 bases from V and 4 bases from J, with 10 bases in between. This CDR3 has 13 amino acids. Germline CDR1 and CDR2: SGHDT and YYEEEE. Here the CDR3 reads CASSLSTVYEQYF. As DNA, the CDR3 is TGTGCCAGCAGCTTATCGACGGTTTACGAGCAGTACTTC.

The chain joins TRBV9 to TRBJ2-2; D is unclear. This CDR3 is 14 amino acids long. Between the trimmed V and J ends, which lost 5 bases and 4 bases, there was a span of 12 bases. Germline CDR1 is SGDLS and CDR2 is YYNGEE. CDR3 sequence reads: CASRLSWGTGELFF. The CDR3 coding sequence is TGTGCCAGCAGACTCTCGTGGGGCACCGGGGAGCTGTTTTTT.

This chain joins TRBV19 and TRBJ2-1; D call uncertain. Trimming left V 0 bases short and J 2 bases short, with 5 bases between. Germline CDR1 is LNHDA and CDR2 is SQIVND (reference sequence). The CDR3 is made up of 14 amino acids. The CDR3 region has the DNA TGTGCCAGTAGTATAGACGGCCCCTACAATGAGCAGTTCTTC. Its translation: CASSIDGPYNEQFF.

The chain employs TRBV28 and TRBJ2-7; the match to TRBD1 covers 7 bases. V dropped 5 bases and J dropped 1; count of bases not matched to a gene: 11. The CDR3 runs to 16 residues. Germline V gene data show CDR1 as MDHEN and CDR2 as SYDVKM. The CDR3 loop reads CASSPLTGKSSYEQYF. The CDR3 region has the DNA TGTGCCAGCAGTCCCCTGACAGGGAAATCGTCCTACGAGCAGTACTTC.

The chain employs TRBV7-2 and TRBJ2-2; a weak D match, TRBD2 (6 bases). This CDR3 comprises 15 residues. Trimming took 5 bases from V and 7 from J, leaving 17 bases between them. Germline assignment: CDR1 SGHTA and CDR2 FQGNSA. The CDR3 DNA reads as TGTGCCAGCAGCCTTCTTTTACGGGGGAACGGGGAGCTGTTTTTT. It encodes CASSLLLRGNGELFF.

This chain links TRBV15 with TRBJ2-5; 8 positions agree with TRBD2. The V gene end was trimmed by 0 bases and the J gene end by 2 bases; junction bases not matched to a gene: 5. Germline CDR1 and CDR2: LNHNV and YYDKDF (reference sequence). The length of the CDR3 is 16 residues. The CDR3, as DNA: TGTGCCACCAGCAGAGATCTAGCGGGCCCACAAGAGACCCAGTACTTC. Translated: CATSRDLAGPQETQYF.

The V call is TRBV7-9, the J call TRBJ2-5; 8 bases align to TRBD1. The J call may be faulty, since TRBJ2-7 better matches the DNA end. CDR3 size: 14 residues. Germline CDR1 SEHNR, CDR2 FQNEAQ (reference sequence). In DNA, the CDR3 is TGTGCCAGCAGCGCAGGGGGCCTTTCCTACGAGCAGTACTTC. Translation gives CASSAGGLSYEQYF.

The chain is built from TRBV29-1 and TRBJ2-1; the D gene could be TRBD1 or TRBD2 (5 bases each). Trimming took off 7 bases at V and 6 bases at J, with 7 bases between the two ends. CDR3 length: 10 amino acids. The V gene's germline CDR1 is SQVTM and CDR2 ANQGSEA. In DNA form, the CDR3 reads TGCAGCGCCGGGGCCAATGAGCAGTTCTTC. Its translation: CSAGANEQFF.

The rearrangement joins TRBV10-1 to TRBJ2-5, with 13 nucleotides matching TRBD2. CDR1 is WNHNN, CDR2 SYGVQD, per germline (reference sequence). The V segment lost 6 bases and the J segment 4 bases; nucleotides outside the gene matches: 8. The CDR3 totals 16 residues. The CDR3 protein is CASRLILAGGGETQYF. The CDR3 bases are TGCGCCAGCAGGCTAATACTAGCGGGAGGGGGAGAGACCCAGTACTTC.

The chain is built from TRBV4-3 and TRBJ1-6; 7 bases fit TRBD1. The length of the CDR3 is 15 residues. Trimming removed 6 bases from V and 7 bases from J; junction bases left unmatched: 9. Looked up from germline, CDR1 is LGHNA and CDR2 is YSLEER. The CDR3 loop reads CASSLYRDSNSPLHF. The DNA of the CDR3 is TGCGCCAGCAGTCTTTACCGGGACAGCAATTCACCCCTCCACTTT.

As DNA, the CDR3 is TGTGCCAGCAGTTTATTTGCGGGAGGAGGCGAGACCCAGTACTTC. This codes for CASSLFAGGGETQYF. The chain couples TRBV28 to TRBJ2-5; 8 bases map to TRBD2. V shed 1 base, J shed 5 bases, and the junction held 6 bases outside the gene matches. This CDR3 has 15 residues. Per the germline V gene, CDR1 is MDHEN and CDR2 is SYDVKM.

This chain's CDR3 is CASSSPGQDAYEQYF. The CDR3 DNA sequence: TGTGCCAGCAGCTCACCTGGACAGGACGCCTACGAGCAGTACTTC. The chain is built from TRBV7-9 and TRBJ2-7, with 7 bases matching TRBD1. This CDR3 comprises 15 residues. V lost 4 bases, J lost 2 bases, and 8 bases stayed unmatched. From germline, CDR1 is SEHNR and CDR2 FQNEAQ (reference sequence).

This clone was seen just once. The chain employs TRBV4-2 and TRBJ2-1, with D tentatively TRBD1 (6 bases). The CDR3 totals 17 residues. V was clipped by 0 bases and J by 7 bases, with 19 bases between them. CDR1 and CDR2 from the germline V gene are LGHNA and YNFKEQ. For the CDR3, the DNA is TGTGCCAGCAGCCAAGAAGGGGGACGAGCGCTGGGGAATGAGCAGTTCTTC. This encodes CASSQEGGRALGNEQFF.

V is TRBV28 and J is TRBJ2-1; 8 nucleotides match TRBD2. CDR3 length equals 15 residues. Germline-derived CDR1 and CDR2 are MDHEN and SYDVKM. J lost 4 bases, V lost 5 bases, and 7 bases had no gene match. CDR3 nucleotide sequence: TGTGCCAGCAGTCCCCTAAGCGGGGGATACAATGAGCAGTTCTTC. It is translated as CASSPLSGGYNEQFF.

The rearrangement uses TRBV28 and TRBJ2-4; D gene unclear. The V and J ends lost 7 bases and 0 bases respectively, with 16 bases between them. Per the germline V gene, CDR1 is MDHEN and CDR2 is SYDVKM. The CDR3 covers 16 residues. CDR3 bases: TGTGCCAGCACTGAGACGGACGGTATAGCCAAAAACATTCAGTACTTC. It codes for CASTETDGIAKNIQYF.

In this sample, this clone turned up once. This rearrangement joins TRBV7-2 to TRBJ1-1; no definite D call. Trimming shortened V by 5 bases and J by 0 bases, and 4 bases separated the two germline ends. The CDR3 is 12 amino acids. Germline assignment: CDR1 SGHTA and CDR2 FQGNSA. CDR3 sequence: CASSPLNTEAFF. The CDR3 nucleotides are TGTGCCAGCAGCCCGTTGAACACTGAAGCTTTCTTT.

The chain uses TRBV27 and TRBJ2-7; unclear D gene. Germline V lookup: CDR1 MNHEY, CDR2 SMNVEV (reference sequence). CDR3 length equals 14 residues. Trimming stripped 4 bases from V and 0 bases from J, with 10 bases between. CDR3 loop: CASSSWASSYEQYF. The CDR3 region has the DNA TGTGCCAGCAGTTCATGGGCTAGCTCCTACGAGCAGTACTTC.

The gene calls are TRBV11-2 and TRBJ2-1; D is perhaps TRBD1 or TRBD2 (5 bases each). V shed 5 bases and J shed 6 bases, with 20 bases lying between them. The germline CDR1 and CDR2 sequences are SGHAT and FQNNGV. CDR3 length: 16 amino acids. The CDR3 DNA reads TGTGCCAGCAGCCCCCGGATAACAGGACTCTCCAATGAGCAGTTCTTC. It is translated as CASSPRITGLSNEQFF.